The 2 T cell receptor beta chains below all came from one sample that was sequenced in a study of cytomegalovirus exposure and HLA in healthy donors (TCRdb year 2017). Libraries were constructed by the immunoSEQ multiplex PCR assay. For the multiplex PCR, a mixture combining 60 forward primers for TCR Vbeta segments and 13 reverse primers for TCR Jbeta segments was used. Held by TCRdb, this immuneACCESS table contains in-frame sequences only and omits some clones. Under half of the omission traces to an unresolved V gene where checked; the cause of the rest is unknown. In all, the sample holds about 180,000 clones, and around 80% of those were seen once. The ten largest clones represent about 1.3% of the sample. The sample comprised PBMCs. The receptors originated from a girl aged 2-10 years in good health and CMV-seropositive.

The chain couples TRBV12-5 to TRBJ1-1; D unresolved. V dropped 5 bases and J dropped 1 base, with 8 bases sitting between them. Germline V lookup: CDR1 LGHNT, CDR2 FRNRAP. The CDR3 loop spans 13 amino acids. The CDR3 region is CASGTPGNTEAFF. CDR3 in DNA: TGTGCTAGTGGTACCCCGGGGAACACTGAAGCTTTCTTT.

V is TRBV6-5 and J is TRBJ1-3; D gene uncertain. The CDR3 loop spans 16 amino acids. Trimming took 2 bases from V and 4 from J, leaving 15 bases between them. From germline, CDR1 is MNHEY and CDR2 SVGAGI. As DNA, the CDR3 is TGTGCCAGCAGTTACCTGCAAGGAGTGAGCGGAAACACCATATATTTT. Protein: CASSYLQGVSGNTIYF.